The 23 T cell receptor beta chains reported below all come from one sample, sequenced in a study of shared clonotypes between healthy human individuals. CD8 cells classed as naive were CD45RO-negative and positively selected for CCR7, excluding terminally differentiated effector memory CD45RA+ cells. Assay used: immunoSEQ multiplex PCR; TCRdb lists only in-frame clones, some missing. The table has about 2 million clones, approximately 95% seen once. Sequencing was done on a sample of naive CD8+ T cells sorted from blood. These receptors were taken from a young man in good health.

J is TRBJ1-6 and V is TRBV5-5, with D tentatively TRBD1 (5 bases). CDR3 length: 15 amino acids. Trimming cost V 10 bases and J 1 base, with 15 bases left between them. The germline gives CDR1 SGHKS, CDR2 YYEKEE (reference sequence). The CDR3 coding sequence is TGTGCCTCCGGAGAGGACACGTCCTATAATTCACCCCTCCACTTT. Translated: CASGEDTSYNSPLHF.

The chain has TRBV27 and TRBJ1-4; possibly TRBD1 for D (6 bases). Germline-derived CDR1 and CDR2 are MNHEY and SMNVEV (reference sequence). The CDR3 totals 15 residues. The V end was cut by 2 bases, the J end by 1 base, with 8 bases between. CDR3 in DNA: TGTGCCAGCAGTTTAACAGGGCTAACTAATGAAAAACTGTTTTTT. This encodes CASSLTGLTNEKLFF.

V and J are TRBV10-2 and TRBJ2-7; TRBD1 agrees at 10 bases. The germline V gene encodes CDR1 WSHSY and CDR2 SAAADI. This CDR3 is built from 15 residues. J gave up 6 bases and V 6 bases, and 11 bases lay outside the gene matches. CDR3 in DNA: TGCGCCAGCAGGCGAGAGACAGGGGGCGTCTTCGAGCAGTACTTC. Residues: CASRRETGGVFEQYF.

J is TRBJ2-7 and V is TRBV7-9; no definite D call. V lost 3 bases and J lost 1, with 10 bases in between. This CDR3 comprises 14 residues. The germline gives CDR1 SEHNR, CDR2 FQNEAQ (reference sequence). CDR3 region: CASSFPDGSYEQYF. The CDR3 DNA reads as TGTGCCAGCAGCTTCCCCGACGGGTCCTACGAGCAGTACTTC.

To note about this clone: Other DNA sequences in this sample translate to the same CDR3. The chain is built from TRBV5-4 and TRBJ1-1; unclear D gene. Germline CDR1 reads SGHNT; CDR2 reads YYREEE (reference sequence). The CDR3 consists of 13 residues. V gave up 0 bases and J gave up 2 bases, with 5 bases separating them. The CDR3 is CASSLDRNTEAFF. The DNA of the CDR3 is TGTGCCAGCAGCTTGGACAGAAACACTGAAGCTTTCTTT.

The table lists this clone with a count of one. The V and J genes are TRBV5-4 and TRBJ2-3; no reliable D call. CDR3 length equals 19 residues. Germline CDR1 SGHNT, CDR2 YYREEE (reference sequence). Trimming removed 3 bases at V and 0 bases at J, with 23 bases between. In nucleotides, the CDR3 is TGTGCCAGCAGCTCTCCCCTGCTAGATTCTGATAGCAGCACAGATACGCAGTATTTT. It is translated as CASSSPLLDSDSSTDTQYF.

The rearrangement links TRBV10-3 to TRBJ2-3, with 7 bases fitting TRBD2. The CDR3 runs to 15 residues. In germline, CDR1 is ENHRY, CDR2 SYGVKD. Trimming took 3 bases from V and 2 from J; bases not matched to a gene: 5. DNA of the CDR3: TGTGCCATCAGTGATACTAGCGCCCTCACAGATACGCAGTATTTT. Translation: CAISDTSALTDTQYF.

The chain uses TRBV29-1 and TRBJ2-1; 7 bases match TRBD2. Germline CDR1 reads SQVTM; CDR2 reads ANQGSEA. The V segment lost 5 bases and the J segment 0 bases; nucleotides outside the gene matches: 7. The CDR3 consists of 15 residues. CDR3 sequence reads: CSVKSGGSSYNEQFF. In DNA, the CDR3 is TGCAGCGTTAAAAGTGGCGGGAGCTCCTACAATGAGCAGTTCTTC.

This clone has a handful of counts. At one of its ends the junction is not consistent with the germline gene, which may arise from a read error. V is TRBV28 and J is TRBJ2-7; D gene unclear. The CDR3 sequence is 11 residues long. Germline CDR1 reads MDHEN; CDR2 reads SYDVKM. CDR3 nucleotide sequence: TGTGCCAGCAGTTCCCATGGCACCGTGTGCTTC. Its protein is CASSSHGTVCF.

CDR3 region: CASSIFQGETQYF. In DNA form, the CDR3 reads TGTGCCAGTAGTATCTTTCAAGGGGAGACCCAGTACTTC. The rearrangement uses TRBV19 and TRBJ2-5; D remains ambiguous. Germline V lookup: CDR1 LNHDA, CDR2 SQIVND (reference sequence). V dropped 3 bases and J dropped 5 bases, with 10 bases sitting between them. The CDR3 runs 13 residues. The full variable domain, in which reference TRBV19 and TRBJ2-5 provide the parts outside the CDR3, is DGGITQSPKYLFRKEGQNVTLSCEQNLNHDAMYWYRQDPGQGLRLIYYSQIVNDFQKGDIAEGYSVSREKKESFPLTVTSAQKNPTAFYLCASSIFQGETQYFGPGTRLLVL.

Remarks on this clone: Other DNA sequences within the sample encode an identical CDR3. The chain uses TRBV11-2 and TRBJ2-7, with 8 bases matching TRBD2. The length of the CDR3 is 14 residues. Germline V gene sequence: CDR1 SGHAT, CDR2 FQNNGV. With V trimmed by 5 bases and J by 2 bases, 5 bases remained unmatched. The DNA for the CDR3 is TGTGCCAGCAGCCTTAGCGGGACTGCCTACGAGCAGTACTTC. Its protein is CASSLSGTAYEQYF.

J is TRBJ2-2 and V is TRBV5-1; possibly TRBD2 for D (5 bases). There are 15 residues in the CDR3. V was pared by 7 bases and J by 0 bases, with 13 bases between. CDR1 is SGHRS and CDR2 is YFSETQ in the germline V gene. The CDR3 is CASRPGSANTGELFF. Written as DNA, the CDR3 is TGCGCCAGCCGGCCGGGGAGCGCGAACACCGGGGAGCTGTTTTTT.

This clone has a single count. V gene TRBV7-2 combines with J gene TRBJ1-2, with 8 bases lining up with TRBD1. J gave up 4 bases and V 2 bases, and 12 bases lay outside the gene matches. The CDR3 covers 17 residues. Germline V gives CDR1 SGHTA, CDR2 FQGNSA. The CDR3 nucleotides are TGTGCCAGCAGCTTAAGGGCCGGGACAGGATTGATCTATGGCTACACCTTC. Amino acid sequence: CASSLRAGTGLIYGYTF.

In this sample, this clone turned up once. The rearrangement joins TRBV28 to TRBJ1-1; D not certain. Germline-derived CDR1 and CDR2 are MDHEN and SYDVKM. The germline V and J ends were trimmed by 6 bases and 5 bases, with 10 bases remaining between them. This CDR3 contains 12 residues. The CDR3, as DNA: TGTGCCAGCAGAGCAGAGGAGACTGAAGCTTTCTTT. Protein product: CASRAEETEAFF. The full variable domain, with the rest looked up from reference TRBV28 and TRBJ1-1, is DVKVTQSSRYLVKRTGEKVFLECVQDMDHENMFWYRQDPGLGLRLIYFSYDVKMKEKGDIPEGYSVSREKKERFSLILESASTNQTSMYLCASRAEETEAFFGQGTRLTVV.

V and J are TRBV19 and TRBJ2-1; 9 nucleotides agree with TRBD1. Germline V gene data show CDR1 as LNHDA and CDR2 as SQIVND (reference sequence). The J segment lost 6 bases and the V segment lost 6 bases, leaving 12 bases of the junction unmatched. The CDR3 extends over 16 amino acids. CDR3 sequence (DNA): TGTGCCAGTAGCGCACCTCGGGACAGGGTTATCAATGAGCAGTTCTTC. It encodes CASSAPRDRVINEQFF.

The CDR3: CASTATGWTDTQYF. CDR3 sequence (DNA): TGTGCCAGCACCGCGACAGGGTGGACAGATACGCAGTATTTT. The chain combines TRBV6-6 with TRBJ2-3, with 7 bases that match TRBD1. CDR3 length equals 14 residues. J was trimmed by 3 bases and V by 7 bases; bases with no gene match: 7. The germline V gene has CDR1 MNHNY and CDR2 SVGAGI (reference sequence).

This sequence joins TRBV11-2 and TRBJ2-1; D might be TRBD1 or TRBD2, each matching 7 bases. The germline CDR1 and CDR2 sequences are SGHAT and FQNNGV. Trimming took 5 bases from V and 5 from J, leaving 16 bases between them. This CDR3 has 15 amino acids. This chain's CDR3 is CASSQGGAFDNEQFF. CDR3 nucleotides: TGTGCCAGCAGCCAGGGGGGGGCCTTCGACAATGAGCAGTTCTTC. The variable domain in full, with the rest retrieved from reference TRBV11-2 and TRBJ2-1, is EAGVAQSPRYKIIEKRQSVAFWCNPISGHATLYWYQQILGQGPKLLIQFQNNGVVDDSQLPKDRFSAERLKGVDSTLKIQPAKLEDSAVYLCASSQGGAFDNEQFFGPGTRLTVL.

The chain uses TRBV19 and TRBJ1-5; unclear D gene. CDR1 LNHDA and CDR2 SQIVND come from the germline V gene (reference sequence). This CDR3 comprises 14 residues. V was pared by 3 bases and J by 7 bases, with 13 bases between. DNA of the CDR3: TGTGCCAGTAGTATTCTGGGGTTCGGACAGCCCCAGCATTTT. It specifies CASSILGFGQPQHF.

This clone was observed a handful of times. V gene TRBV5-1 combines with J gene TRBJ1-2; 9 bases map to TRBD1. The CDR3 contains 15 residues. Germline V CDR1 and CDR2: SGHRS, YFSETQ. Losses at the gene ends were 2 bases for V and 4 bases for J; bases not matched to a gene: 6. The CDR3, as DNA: TGCGCCAGCAGCTTAGCGACAGGGGGAAGCTATGGCTACACCTTC. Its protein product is CASSLATGGSYGYTF.

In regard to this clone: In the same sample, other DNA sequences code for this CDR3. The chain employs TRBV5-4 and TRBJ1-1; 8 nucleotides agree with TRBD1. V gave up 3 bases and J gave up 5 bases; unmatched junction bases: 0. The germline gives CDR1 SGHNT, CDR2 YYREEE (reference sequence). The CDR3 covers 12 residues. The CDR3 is CASSWTGTEAFF. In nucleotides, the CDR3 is TGTGCCAGCAGCTGGACAGGGACTGAAGCTTTCTTT.

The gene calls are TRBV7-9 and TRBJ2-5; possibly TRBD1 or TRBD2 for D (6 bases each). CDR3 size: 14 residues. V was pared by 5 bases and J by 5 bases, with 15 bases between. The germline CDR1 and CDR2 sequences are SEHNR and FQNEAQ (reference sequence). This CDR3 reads CASSPEGGRETQYF. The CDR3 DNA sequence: TGTGCCAGCAGCCCAGAGGGGGGAAGGGAGACCCAGTACTTC.

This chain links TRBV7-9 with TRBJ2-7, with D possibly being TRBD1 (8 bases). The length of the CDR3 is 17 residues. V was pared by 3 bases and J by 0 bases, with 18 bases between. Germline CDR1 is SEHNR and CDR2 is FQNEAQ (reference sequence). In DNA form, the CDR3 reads TGTGCCAGCAGCTTTAGAGAAGCGGGACAGGCCTCCTACGAGCAGTACTTC. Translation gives CASSFREAGQASYEQYF.

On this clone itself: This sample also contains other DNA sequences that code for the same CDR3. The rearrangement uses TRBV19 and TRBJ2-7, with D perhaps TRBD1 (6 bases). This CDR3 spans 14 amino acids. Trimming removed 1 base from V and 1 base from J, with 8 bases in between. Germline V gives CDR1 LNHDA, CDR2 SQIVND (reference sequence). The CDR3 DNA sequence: TGTGCCAGTAGTATAGCGGACAGTTCCTACGAGCAGTACTTC. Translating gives CASSIADSSYEQYF.